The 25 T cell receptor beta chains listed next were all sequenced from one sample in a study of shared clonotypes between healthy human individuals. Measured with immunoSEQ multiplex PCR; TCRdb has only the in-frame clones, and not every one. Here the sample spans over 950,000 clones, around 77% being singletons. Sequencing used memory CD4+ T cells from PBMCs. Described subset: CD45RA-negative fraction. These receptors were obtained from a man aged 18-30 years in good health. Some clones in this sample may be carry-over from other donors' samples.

The CDR3 sequence is CASSAESRVNEQFF. Written as DNA, the CDR3 is TGTGCCAGCAGCGCTGAATCTCGGGTCAATGAGCAGTTCTTC. V and J are TRBV9 and TRBJ2-1; no clear D gene. V gave up 3 bases and J gave up 6 bases, with 13 bases separating them. The CDR3 is made up of 14 amino acids. Germline V CDR1 and CDR2: SGDLS, YYNGEE.

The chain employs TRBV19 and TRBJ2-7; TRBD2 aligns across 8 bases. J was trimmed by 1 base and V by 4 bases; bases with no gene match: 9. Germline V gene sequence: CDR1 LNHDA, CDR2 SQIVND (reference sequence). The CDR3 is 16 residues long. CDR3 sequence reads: CASSSRGGQGSYEQYF. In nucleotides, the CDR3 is TGTGCCAGTAGTAGCCGCGGGGGGCAAGGGTCCTACGAGCAGTACTTC.

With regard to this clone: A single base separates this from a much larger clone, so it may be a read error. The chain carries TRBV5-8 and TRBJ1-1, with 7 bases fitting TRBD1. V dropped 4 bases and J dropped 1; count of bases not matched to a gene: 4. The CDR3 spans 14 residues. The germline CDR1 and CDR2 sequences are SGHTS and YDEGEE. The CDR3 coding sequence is TGTGCCAGCAGCCTCCGGACAGGGAACACTGAAGCTTTCTTT. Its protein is CASSLRTGNTEAFF.

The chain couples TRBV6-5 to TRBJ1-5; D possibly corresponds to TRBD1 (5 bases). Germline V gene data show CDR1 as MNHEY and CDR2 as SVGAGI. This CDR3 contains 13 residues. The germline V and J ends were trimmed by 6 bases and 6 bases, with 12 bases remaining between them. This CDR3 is CASRRGGTQPQHF. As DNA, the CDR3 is TGTGCCAGCAGGAGGGGCGGGACTCAGCCCCAGCATTTT.

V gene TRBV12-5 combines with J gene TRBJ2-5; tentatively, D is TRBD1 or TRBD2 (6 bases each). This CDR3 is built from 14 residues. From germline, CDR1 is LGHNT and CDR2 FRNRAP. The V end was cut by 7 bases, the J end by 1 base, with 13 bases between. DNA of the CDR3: TGTGCTAGTGCCGTAGGGGGGAGCCAAGAGACCCAGTACTTC. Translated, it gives CASAVGGSQETQYF.

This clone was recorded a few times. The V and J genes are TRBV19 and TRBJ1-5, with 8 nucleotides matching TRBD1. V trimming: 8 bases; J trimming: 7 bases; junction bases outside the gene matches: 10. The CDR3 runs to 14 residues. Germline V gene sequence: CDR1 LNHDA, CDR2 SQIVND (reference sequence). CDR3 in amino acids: CASGWTGRSQPQHF. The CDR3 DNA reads TGTGCCAGTGGCTGGACAGGGAGGAGCCAGCCCCAGCATTTT.

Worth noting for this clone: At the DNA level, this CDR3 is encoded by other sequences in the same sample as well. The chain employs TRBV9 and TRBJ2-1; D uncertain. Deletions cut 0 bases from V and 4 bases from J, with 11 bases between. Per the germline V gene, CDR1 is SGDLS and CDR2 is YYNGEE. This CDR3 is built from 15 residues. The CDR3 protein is CASSVASGGYNEQFF. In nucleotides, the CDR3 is TGTGCCAGCAGCGTAGCTTCGGGCGGTTACAATGAGCAGTTCTTC.

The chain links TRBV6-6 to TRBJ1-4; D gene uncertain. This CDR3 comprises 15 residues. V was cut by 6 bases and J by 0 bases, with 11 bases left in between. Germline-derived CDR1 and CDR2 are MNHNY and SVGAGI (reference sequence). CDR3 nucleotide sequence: TGTGCCAGCAGCTATCCGGGAGCAACTAATGAAAAACTGTTTTTT. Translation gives CASSYPGATNEKLFF.

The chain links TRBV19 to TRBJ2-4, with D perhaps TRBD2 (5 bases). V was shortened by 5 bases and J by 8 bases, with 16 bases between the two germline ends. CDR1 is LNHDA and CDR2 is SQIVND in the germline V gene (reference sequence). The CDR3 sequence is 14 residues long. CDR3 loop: CASSSTGSGDIQYF. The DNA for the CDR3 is TGTGCCAGTAGTTCGACGGGGTCCGGGGACATTCAGTACTTC.

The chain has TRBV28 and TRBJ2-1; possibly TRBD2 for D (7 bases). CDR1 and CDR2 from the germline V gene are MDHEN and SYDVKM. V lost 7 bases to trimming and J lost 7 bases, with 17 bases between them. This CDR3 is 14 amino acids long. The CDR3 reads CASTLGGARNEQFF. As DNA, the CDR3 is TGTGCCAGCACCCTTGGGGGGGCGCGAAATGAGCAGTTCTTC.

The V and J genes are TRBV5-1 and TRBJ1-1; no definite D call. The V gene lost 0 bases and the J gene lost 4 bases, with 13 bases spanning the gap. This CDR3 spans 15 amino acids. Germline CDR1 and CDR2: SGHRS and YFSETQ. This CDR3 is CASSLALGGSTEAFF. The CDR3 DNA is TGCGCCAGCAGCTTGGCATTGGGTGGATCCACTGAAGCTTTCTTT.

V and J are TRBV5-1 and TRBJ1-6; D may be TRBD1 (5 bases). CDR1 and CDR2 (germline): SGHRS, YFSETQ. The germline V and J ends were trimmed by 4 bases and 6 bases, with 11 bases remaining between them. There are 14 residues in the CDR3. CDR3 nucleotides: TGCGCCAGCAGCCACGGGACCCCTAATTCACCCCTCCACTTT. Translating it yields CASSHGTPNSPLHF.

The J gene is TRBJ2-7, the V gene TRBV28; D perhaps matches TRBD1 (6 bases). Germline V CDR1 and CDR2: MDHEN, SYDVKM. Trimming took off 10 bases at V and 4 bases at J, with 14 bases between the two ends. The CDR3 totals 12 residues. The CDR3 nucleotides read TGTGCCACCTGGACAGCGAAGTACGAGCAGTACTTC. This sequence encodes CATWTAKYEQYF.

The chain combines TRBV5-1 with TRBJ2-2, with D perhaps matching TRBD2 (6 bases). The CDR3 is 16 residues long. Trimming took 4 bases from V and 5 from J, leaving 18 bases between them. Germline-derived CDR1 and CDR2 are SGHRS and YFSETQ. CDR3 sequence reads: CASSERPGEGTGELFF. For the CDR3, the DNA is TGCGCCAGCAGCGAAAGACCGGGGGAAGGGACCGGGGAGCTGTTTTTT.

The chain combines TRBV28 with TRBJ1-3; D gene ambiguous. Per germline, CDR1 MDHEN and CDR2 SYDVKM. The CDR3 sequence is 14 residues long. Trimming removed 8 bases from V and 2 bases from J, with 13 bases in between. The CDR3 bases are TGTGCCAGCGCGGATCGGCGGACTGGAAACACCATATATTTT. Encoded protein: CASADRRTGNTIYF.

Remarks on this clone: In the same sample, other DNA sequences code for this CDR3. CDR3 DNA: TGTGCCAGCAGCCTTGGGGGCGGGAACACTGAAGCTTTCTTT. Translated, it gives CASSLGGGNTEAFF. The V and J genes are TRBV28 and TRBJ1-1; D is perhaps TRBD1 (6 bases). Germline CDR1 is MDHEN and CDR2 is SYDVKM. With 6 bases removed from V and 1 base from J, the gap between germline ends came to 12 bases. The CDR3 is 14 residues long. The full variable domain, with the rest looked up from reference TRBV28 and TRBJ1-1, is DVKVTQSSRYLVKRTGEKVFLECVQDMDHENMFWYRQDPGLGLRLIYFSYDVKMKEKGDIPEGYSVSREKKERFSLILESASTNQTSMYLCASSLGGGNTEAFFGQGTRLTVV.

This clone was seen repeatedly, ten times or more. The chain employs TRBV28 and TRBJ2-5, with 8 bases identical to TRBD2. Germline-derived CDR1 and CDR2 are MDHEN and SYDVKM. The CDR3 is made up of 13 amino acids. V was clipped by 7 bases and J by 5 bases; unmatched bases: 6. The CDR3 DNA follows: TGTGCCAGCAAGGTAGCGGGGTCGGAGACCCAGTACTTC. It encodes CASKVAGSETQYF.

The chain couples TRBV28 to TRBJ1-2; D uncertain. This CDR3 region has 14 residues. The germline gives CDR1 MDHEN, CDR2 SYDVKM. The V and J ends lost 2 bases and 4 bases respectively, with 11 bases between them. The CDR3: CASSLTRVRYGYTF. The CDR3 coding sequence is TGTGCCAGCAGTTTAACCCGGGTGCGCTATGGCTACACCTTC.

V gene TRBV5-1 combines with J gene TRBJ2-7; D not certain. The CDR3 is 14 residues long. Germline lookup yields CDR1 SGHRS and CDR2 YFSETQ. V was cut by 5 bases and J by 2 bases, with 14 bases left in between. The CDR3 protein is CASSFSAAPYEQYF. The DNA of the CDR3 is TGCGCCAGCAGTTTCTCCGCAGCCCCCTACGAGCAGTACTTC.

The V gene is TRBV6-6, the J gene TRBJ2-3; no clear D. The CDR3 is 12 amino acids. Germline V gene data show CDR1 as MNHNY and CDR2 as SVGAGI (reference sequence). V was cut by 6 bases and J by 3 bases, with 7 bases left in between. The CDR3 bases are TGTGCCAGCAGCCCCGGAACAGATACGCAGTATTTT. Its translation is CASSPGTDTQYF.

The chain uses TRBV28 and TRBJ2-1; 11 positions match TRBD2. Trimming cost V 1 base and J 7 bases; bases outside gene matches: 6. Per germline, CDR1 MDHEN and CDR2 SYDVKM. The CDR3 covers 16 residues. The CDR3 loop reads CASSLLGASGGNEQFF. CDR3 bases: TGTGCCAGCAGTTTATTAGGGGCTAGCGGGGGGAATGAGCAGTTCTTC.

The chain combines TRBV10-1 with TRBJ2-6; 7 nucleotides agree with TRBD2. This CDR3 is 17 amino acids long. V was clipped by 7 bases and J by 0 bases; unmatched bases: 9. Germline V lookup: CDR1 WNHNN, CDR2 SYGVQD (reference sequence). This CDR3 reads CASTRASGPSGANVLTF. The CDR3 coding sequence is TGCGCCAGCACCCGCGCTAGCGGTCCCTCTGGGGCCAACGTCCTGACTTTC.

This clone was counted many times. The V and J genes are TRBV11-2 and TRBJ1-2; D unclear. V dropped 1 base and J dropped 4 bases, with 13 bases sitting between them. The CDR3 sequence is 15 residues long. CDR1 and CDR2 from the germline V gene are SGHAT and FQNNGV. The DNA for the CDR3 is TGTGCCAGCAGCTTAGGAAACGGGGATCCCTATGGCTACACCTTC. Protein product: CASSLGNGDPYGYTF.

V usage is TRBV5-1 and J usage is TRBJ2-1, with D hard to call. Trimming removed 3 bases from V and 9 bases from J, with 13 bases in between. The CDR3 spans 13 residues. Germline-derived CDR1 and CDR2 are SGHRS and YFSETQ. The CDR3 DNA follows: TGCGCCAGCAGCTCCGACGGCGAGATTGAGCAGTTCTTC. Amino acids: CASSSDGEIEQFF. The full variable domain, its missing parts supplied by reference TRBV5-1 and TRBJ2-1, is KAGVTQTPRYLIKTRGQQVTLSCSPISGHRSVSWYQQTPGQGLQFLFEYFSETQRNKGNFPGRFSGRQFSNSRSEMNVSTLELGDSALYLCASSSDGEIEQFFGPGTRLTVL.

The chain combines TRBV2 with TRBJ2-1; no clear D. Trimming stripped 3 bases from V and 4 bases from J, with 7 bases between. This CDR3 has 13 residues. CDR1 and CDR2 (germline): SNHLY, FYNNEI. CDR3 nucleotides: TGTGCCAGCAGTGATGGGGTTTACAATGAGCAGTTCTTC. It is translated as CASSDGVYNEQFF.